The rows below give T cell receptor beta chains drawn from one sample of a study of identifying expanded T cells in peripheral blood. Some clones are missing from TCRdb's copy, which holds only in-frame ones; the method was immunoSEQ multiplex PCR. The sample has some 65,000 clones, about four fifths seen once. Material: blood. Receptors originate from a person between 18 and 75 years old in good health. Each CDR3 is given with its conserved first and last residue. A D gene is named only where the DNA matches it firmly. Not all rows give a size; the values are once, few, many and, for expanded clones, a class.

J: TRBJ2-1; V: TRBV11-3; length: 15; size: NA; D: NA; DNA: TGTGCCAGCAGCCCCCGGGGAGGTTTGAGCAATGAGCAGTTCTTC; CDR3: CASSPRGGLSNEQFF
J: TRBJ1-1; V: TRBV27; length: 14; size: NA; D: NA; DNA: TGTGCCAGCAGTTTAGGCAGAGCGAACACTGAAGCTTTCTTT; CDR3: CASSLGRANTEAFF
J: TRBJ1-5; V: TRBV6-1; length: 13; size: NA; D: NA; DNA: TGTGCCGTCAGGGGTTGGAGCAATCAGCCCCAGCATTTT; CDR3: CAVRGWSNQPQHF
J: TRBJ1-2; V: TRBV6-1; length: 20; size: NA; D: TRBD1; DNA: TGTGCCAGCAGTGAACATCGAAACTCCGGGACAGGAGCTAAAAGGGGTGGCTACACCTTC; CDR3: CASSEHRNSGTGAKRGGYTF
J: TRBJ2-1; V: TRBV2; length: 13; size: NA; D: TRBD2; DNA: TGTGCCAGCAATCTAGCGGAATACAATGAGCAGTTCTTC; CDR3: CASNLAEYNEQFF
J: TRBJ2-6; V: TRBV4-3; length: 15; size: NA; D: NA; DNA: TGCGCCAGCAGCCAAGACAGGCGAGGGGCCAACGTCCTGACTTTC; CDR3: CASSQDRRGANVLTF
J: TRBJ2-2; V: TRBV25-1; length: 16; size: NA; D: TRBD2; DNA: TGTGCCAGCAGTGAGATACTAGCGTCGGGCACCGGGGAGCTGTTTTTT; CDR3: CASSEILASGTGELFF
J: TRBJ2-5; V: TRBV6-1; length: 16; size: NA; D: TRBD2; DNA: TGTGCCAGCAGTGGGACTAGCGGGGGGGGTCAAGAGACCCAGTACTTC; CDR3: CASSGTSGGGQETQYF
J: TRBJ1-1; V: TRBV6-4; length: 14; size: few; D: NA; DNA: TGTGCCAGCAGTGACTCGAGTCGAGGGACTGAAGCTTTCTTT; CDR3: CASSDSSRGTEAFF
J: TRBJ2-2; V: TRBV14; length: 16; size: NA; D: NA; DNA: TGTGCCAGCAGCCAAGTGAACAGGGATTACACCGGGGAGCTGTTTTTT; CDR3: CASSQVNRDYTGELFF
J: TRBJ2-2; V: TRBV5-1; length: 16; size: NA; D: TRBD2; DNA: TGCGCCAGCAGCTTGCTGGGAGGGTGGAACACCGGGGAGCTGTTTTTT; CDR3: CASSLLGGWNTGELFF
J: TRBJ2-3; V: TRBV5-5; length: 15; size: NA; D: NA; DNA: TGTGCCAGCAGCTTGGTTCGGGGGAGCACAGATACGCAGTATTTT; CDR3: CASSLVRGSTDTQYF
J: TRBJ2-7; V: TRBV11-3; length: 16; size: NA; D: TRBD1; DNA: TGTGCCAGCAGCTTAGATTCGACAGGGAACCCCTACGAGCAGTACTTC; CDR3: CASSLDSTGNPYEQYF
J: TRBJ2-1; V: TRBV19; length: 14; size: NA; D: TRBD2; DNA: TGTGCCAGTAATAGCGGGAGTGACTACAATGAGCAGTTCTTC; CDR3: CASNSGSDYNEQFF
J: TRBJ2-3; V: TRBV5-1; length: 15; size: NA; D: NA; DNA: TGCGCCAGCAGCTTGGCACCTTCAAGCACAGATACGCAGTATTTT; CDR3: CASSLAPSSTDTQYF
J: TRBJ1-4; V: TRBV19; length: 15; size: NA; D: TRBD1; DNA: TGTGCCAGTAGGGACCCGGGCTCCAGGGGGGAAAAACTGTTTTTT; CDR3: CASRDPGSRGEKLFF
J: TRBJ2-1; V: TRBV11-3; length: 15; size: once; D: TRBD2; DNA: TGTGCCAGCAGCGAACTAGCGGGAGTATTCCATGAGCAGTTCTTC; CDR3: CASSELAGVFHEQFF
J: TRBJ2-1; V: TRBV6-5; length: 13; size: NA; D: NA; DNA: TGTGCCAGCAGTTACTCGAACAGGGATGAGCAGTTCTTC; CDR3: CASSYSNRDEQFF
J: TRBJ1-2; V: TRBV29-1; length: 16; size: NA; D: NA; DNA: TGCAGCGTTGAAGATCCGGGCGGGGCCCGGAACTATGGCTACACCTTC; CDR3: CSVEDPGGARNYGYTF
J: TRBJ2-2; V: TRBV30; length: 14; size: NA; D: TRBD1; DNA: TGTGCCTGGAGTATCTGGGACAGGGCCGGGGAGCTGTTTTTT; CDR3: CAWSIWDRAGELFF
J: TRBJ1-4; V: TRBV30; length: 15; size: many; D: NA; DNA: TGTGCCTGGAGTGCCGGGGCGGGGGGGAATGAAAAACTGTTTTTT; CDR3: CAWSAGAGGNEKLFF
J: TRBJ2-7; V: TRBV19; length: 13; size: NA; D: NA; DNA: TGTGCCAGTAGCAACAATCCCAGCTACGAGCAGTACTTC; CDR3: CASSNNPSYEQYF
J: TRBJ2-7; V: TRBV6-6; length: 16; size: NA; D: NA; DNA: TGTGCCAGCAGTTACCCTACCCGCGGGGTTAACTACGAGCAGTACTTC; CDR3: CASSYPTRGVNYEQYF
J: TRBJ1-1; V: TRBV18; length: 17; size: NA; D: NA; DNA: TGTGCCAGCTCACCGGTTTTGATCAGGTTGGGGGGCACTGAAGCTTTCTTT; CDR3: CASSPVLIRLGGTEAFF
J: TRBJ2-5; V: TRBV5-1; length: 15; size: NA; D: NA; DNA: TGCGCCAGCAGCTTGCGACACGGGGGTGGCGAGACCCAGTACTTC; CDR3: CASSLRHGGGETQYF
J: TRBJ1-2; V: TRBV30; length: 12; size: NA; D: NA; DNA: TGTGCCTGGACTCTAACAGGGTATGGCTACACCTTC; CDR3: CAWTLTGYGYTF
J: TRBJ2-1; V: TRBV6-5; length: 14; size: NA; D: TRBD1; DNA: TGTGCCAGCAGTTCCAGACAGGGCTTCAATGAGCAGTTCTTC; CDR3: CASSSRQGFNEQFF
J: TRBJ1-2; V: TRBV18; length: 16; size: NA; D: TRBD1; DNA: TGTGCCAGCTCACCGGCGATGACAGGGTCCGCCTATGGCTACACCTTC; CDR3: CASSPAMTGSAYGYTF
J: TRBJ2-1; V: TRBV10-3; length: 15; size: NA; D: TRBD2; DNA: TGTGCCATCAGAGCTAGCGGGGGCTCCTACAATGAGCAGTTCTTC; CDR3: CAIRASGGSYNEQFF
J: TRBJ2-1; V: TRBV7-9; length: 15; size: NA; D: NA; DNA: TGTGCCAGCAGCTTATTTCAGGCAGCCTACAATGAGCAGTTCTTC; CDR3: CASSLFQAAYNEQFF
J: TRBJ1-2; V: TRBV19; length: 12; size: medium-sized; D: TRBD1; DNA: TGTGCCAGTGGGGGACAGAGGGGTGGCTACACCTTC; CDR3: CASGGQRGGYTF
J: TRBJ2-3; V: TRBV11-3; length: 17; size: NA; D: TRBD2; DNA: TGTGCCAGCAGAGAGTACGGAGCGGGAGAGGGCACAGATACGCAGTATTTT; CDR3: CASREYGAGEGTDTQYF
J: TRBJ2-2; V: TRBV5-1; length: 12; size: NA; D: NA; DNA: TGCGCCAGCAGAACGAACACCGGGGAGCTGTTTTTT; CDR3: CASRTNTGELFF
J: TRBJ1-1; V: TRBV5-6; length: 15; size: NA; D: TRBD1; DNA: TGTGCCAGCACCGGGACAGGGGGTGTGAACACTGAAGCTTTCTTT; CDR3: CASTGTGGVNTEAFF
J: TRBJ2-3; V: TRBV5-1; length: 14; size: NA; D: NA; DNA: TGCGCCAGCAGCCCTTCACCCGGCACAGATACGCAGTATTTT; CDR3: CASSPSPGTDTQYF
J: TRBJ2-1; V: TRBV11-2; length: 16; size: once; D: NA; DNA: TGTGCCAGCAGCGGATACAACTCTCGCTCCTACAATGAGCAGTTCTTC; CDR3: CASSGYNSRSYNEQFF
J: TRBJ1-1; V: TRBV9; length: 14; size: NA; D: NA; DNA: TGTGCCAGCAGCCCGTTGGGGGGGGTGACTGAAGCTTTCTTT; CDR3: CASSPLGGVTEAFF
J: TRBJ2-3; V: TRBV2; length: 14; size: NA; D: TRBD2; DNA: TGTGCCAGCAGTGATGGCGGGAGCATAGATACGCAGTATTTT; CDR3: CASSDGGSIDTQYF
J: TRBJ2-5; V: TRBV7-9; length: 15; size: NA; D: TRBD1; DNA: TGTGCCAGCAGCTTCCCGGGACAGGGGAGAGAGACCCAGTACTTC; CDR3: CASSFPGQGRETQYF
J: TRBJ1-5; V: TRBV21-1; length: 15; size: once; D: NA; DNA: TGTGCCAGCAGCGGGAGGGGTAGGGGCAATCAGCCCCAGCATTTT; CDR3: CASSGRGRGNQPQHF